This record concerns one T cell receptor (beta chain) sequence. Its target is not known. 5'RACE with constant-segment primers yielded barcoded, UMI-tagged TCR alpha and TCR beta cDNA libraries. TCRdb reanalysed the 5' RACE reads using MiXCR and keeps one entry per CDR3 protein. The table lists under 400,000 distinct CDR3 sequences, over 25% of them singletons. CDR1 is LNHDA and CDR2 is SQIVND in the germline V gene (reference sequence). Trimming cost V 3 bases and J 3 bases; bases outside gene matches: 5. CDR3 length: 16 amino acids. The source of the sample is a study of T-cell memory formation after mild COVID-19. The study's findings and limits: Clones that contracted from day 15 to 85 were balanced CD4/CD8, while later expanders leaned CD4+. CM and EM subsets held most contracting CD4+ clones; EMRA held CD8+ ones.

The chain recombines TRBV19 with TRBJ2-3, with 11 bases identical to TRBD1. Sequencing was performed on PBMCs or a T cell subset sorted from them (not recorded which). This clonotype was sampled from an adult woman who had mild COVID-19 (a few samples of this study predate the infection). Cell type and time point are not known. DNA for the CDR3: TGTGCCAGTAGTATTCTTGGGACAGGGGGTACAGATACGCAGTATTTT. Translating it yields CASSILGTGGTDTQYF.